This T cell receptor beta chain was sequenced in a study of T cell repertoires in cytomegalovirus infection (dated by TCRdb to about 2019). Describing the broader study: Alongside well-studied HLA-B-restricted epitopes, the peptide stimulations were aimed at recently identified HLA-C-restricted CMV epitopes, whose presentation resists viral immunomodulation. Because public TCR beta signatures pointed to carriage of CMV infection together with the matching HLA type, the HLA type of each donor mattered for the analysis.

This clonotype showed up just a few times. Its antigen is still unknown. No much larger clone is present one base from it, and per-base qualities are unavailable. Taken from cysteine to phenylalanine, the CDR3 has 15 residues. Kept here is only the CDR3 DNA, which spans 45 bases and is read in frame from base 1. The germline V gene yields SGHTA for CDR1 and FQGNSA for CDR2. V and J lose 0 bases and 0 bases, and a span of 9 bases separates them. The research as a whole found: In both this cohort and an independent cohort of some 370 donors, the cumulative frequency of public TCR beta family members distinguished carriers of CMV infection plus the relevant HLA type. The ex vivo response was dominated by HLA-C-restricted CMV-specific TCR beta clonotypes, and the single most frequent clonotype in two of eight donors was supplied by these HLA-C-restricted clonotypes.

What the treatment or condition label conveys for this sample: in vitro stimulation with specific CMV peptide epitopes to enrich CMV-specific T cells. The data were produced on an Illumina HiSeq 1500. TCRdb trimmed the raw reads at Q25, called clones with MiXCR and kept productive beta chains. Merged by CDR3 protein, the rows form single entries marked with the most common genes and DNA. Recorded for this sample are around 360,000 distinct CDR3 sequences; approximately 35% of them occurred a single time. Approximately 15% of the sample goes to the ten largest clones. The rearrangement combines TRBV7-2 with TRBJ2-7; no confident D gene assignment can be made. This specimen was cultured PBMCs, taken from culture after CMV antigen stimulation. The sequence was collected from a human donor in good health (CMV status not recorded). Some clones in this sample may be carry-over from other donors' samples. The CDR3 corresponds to CASSLARLSSYEQYF. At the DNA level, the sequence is TGTGCCAGCAGCTTAGCCAGGCTGAGCTCCTACGAGCAGTACTTC.